The next 20 T cell receptor beta chains were all read from a single sample in a study of T cell responses to AZD1222 COVID-19 vaccine. TCRdb's table, derived via immunoSEQ multiplex PCR, lists solely in-frame clones and lacks some. The sample has about 100,000 clones; roughly nine tenths are singletons. The specimen comprised peripheral blood, sampled 28 days after the second AZD1222 dose. Receptors originate from an adult who received the AZD1222 COVID-19 vaccine.

The V gene is TRBV7-8, the J gene TRBJ2-5; D is unresolved. Germline V lookup: CDR1 SGHVS, CDR2 FQNEAQ. V lost 1 base to trimming and J lost 2 bases, with 5 bases between them. The CDR3 is 13 residues long. The CDR3 is CASSLDWQETQYF. In DNA, the CDR3 is TGTGCCAGCAGCTTAGACTGGCAAGAGACCCAGTACTTC.

The V gene is TRBV27, the J gene TRBJ1-6; TRBD1 matches at 9 bases. V gave up 5 bases and J gave up 7 bases; unmatched junction bases: 6. CDR1 is MNHEY and CDR2 is SMNVEV in the germline V gene (reference sequence). The CDR3 is made up of 15 amino acids. CDR3 amino acids: CASSPGTGKNSPLHF. The DNA of the CDR3 is TGTGCCAGCAGTCCCGGGACAGGGAAAAATTCACCCCTCCACTTT.

This clone has just one count. This sequence joins TRBV7-8 and TRBJ2-3; 8 positions match TRBD2. The CDR3 is 19 amino acids. J was trimmed by 5 bases and V by 0 bases; bases with no gene match: 16. Germline V gene data show CDR1 as SGHVS and CDR2 as FQNEAQ. The DNA for the CDR3 is TGTGCCAGCAGCTTAGCTTGGGGAGGTGGAGCGGGAGTTAAAGATACGCAGTATTTT. Translation: CASSLAWGGGAGVKDTQYF.

This clone was detected once. This chain joins TRBV11-2 and TRBJ2-1; D possibly corresponds to TRBD2 (6 bases). Germline assignment: CDR1 SGHAT and CDR2 FQNNGV. This CDR3 has 15 residues. V gave up 4 bases and J gave up 3 bases, with 13 bases separating them. The CDR3 sequence: CASSSSAHVYNEQFF. The CDR3, as DNA: TGTGCCAGCAGCTCTAGCGCACACGTCTACAATGAGCAGTTCTTC.

The V and J genes are TRBV7-8 and TRBJ2-7; 8 nucleotides agree with TRBD2. J lost 5 bases, V lost 5 bases, and 11 bases had no gene match. Germline loops: CDR1 SGHVS, CDR2 FQNEAQ. The CDR3 has 15 residues. CDR3 region: CASSRVRLASHEQYF. In DNA, the CDR3 is TGTGCCAGCAGCCGGGTGCGACTAGCGAGCCACGAGCAGTACTTC.

The chain has TRBV9 and TRBJ1-2; D possibly corresponds to TRBD1 (6 bases). V gave up 0 bases and J gave up 4 bases, with 10 bases separating them. This CDR3 is 14 amino acids long. Germline values: CDR1 SGDLS, CDR2 YYNGEE. The CDR3 spells CASSVDRAGYGYTF. The CDR3, as DNA: TGTGCCAGCAGCGTAGACAGGGCGGGCTATGGCTACACCTTC.

The chain couples TRBV4-2 to TRBJ2-5; D is undetermined. V dropped 2 bases and J dropped 5 bases, with 15 bases sitting between them. This CDR3 is built from 15 residues. The germline gives CDR1 LGHNA, CDR2 YNFKEQ. This CDR3 is CASSQIGLLRETQYF. CDR3 coding DNA: TGTGCCAGCAGCCAAATCGGGCTACTCCGCGAGACCCAGTACTTC.

The chain carries TRBV6-5 and TRBJ1-5; unclear D gene. Deletions cut 7 bases from V and 1 base from J, with 14 bases between. Per germline, CDR1 MNHEY and CDR2 SVGAGI. The CDR3 sequence is 15 residues long. The CDR3 region is CASKVWDKSNQPQHF. In nucleotides, the CDR3 is TGTGCCAGCAAGGTGTGGGATAAAAGCAATCAGCCCCAGCATTTT.

This clone came up once. The rearrangement uses TRBV12-3 or TRBV12-4 and TRBJ1-2, with a possible D match to TRBD1 (5 bases). This CDR3 region has 13 residues. Trimming took off 6 bases at V and 4 bases at J, with 12 bases between the two ends. The CDR3 loop is CASSQQVAYGYTF. The CDR3, as DNA: TGTGCCAGCAGCCAACAGGTAGCCTATGGCTACACCTTC.

This clone turned up a few times. This chain uses TRBV10-3 with TRBJ2-2, with D hard to call. In germline, CDR1 is ENHRY, CDR2 SYGVKD. V was trimmed by 4 bases and J by 6 bases, leaving 9 bases between them. The CDR3 is 13 residues long. The CDR3 DNA sequence: TGTGCCATCAGTGGTGAGGTCGCCGGGGAGCTGTTTTTT. Protein: CAISGEVAGELFF.

This chain connects TRBV5-1 to TRBJ2-1; 9 nucleotides agree with TRBD2. The CDR3 spans 15 residues. The V segment lost 3 bases and the J segment 4 bases; nucleotides outside the gene matches: 5. CDR1 is SGHRS, CDR2 YFSETQ, per germline. The CDR3 region is CASSSNLAGYNEQFF. The CDR3 coding sequence is TGCGCCAGCAGCTCGAATCTAGCGGGATACAATGAGCAGTTCTTC.

The J gene is TRBJ1-1, the V gene TRBV6-1; D might be TRBD1 (5 bases). CDR1 is MNHNS and CDR2 is SASEGT in the germline V gene. The CDR3 contains 15 residues. V lost 2 bases and J lost 5, with 15 bases in between. The CDR3 region has the DNA TGTGCCAGCAGTGAATCCCAAATGGAGGGGACTGAAGCTTTCTTT. Translation gives CASSESQMEGTEAFF.

This chain links TRBV11-2 with TRBJ2-5, with 10 bases aligning to TRBD2. From germline, CDR1 is SGHAT and CDR2 FQNNGV. The CDR3 has 16 amino acids. V dropped 1 base and J dropped 1; count of bases not matched to a gene: 3. In nucleotides, the CDR3 is TGTGCCAGCAGCTTAGTTAGCGGGAGGACCCAAGAGACCCAGTACTTC. Protein: CASSLVSGRTQETQYF.

The V and J genes are TRBV7-9 and TRBJ1-2; TRBD1 agrees at 8 bases. The germline V gene encodes CDR1 SEHNR and CDR2 FQNEAQ (reference sequence). V was clipped by 3 bases and J by 7 bases; unmatched bases: 7. The CDR3 is 14 amino acids. In DNA form, the CDR3 reads TGTGCCAGCAGCTTCCCGGACAGGGCCTCTGGCTACACCTTC. It encodes CASSFPDRASGYTF.

Only one count was recorded for this clone. The V and J genes are TRBV5-1 and TRBJ1-1; 10 positions match TRBD1. The ends lost 3 bases at V and 0 bases at J; junction bases unmatched: 5. Germline V gene data show CDR1 as SGHRS and CDR2 as YFSETQ. This CDR3 comprises 16 residues. CDR3 sequence (DNA): TGCGCCAGCAGCTGGGGACAGGGGAGCATGAACACTGAAGCTTTCTTT. Amino acid sequence: CASSWGQGSMNTEAFF.

The genes are TRBV29-1 and TRBJ2-3; D is uncertain. The CDR3 consists of 13 residues. Germline loops: CDR1 SQVTM, CDR2 ANQGSEA. Trimming stripped 6 bases from V and 4 bases from J, with 14 bases between. The CDR3 DNA follows: TGCAGCGTCCTCGAAGGTGGGGCAGATACGCAGTATTTT. Its protein is CSVLEGGADTQYF.

The rearrangement joins TRBV5-1 to TRBJ1-1; D uncertain. The germline V and J ends were trimmed by 0 bases and 3 bases, with 9 bases remaining between them. CDR3 length: 14 residues. Germline V gene lookup returns CDR1 SGHRS and CDR2 YFSETQ. The CDR3: CASSLVGADTEAFF. The CDR3, as DNA: TGCGCCAGCAGCTTGGTAGGAGCAGACACTGAAGCTTTCTTT. The full variable domain, its missing parts supplied by reference TRBV5-1 and TRBJ1-1, is KAGVTQTPRYLIKTRGQQVTLSCSPISGHRSVSWYQQTPGQGLQFLFEYFSETQRNKGNFPGRFSGRQFSNSRSEMNVSTLELGDSALYLCASSLVGADTEAFFGQGTRLTVV.

This chain connects TRBV6-5 to TRBJ1-5, with D perhaps matching TRBD1 (5 bases). Between the trimmed V and J ends, which lost 5 bases and 1 base, there was a span of 9 bases. The CDR3 totals 14 residues. In germline, CDR1 is MNHEY, CDR2 SVGAGI. The CDR3 region is CASSLWGSNQPQHF. For the CDR3, the DNA is TGTGCCAGCAGTCTATGGGGGAGCAATCAGCCCCAGCATTTT.

The gene calls are TRBV9 and TRBJ2-3; 7 bases map to TRBD2. Germline loops: CDR1 SGDLS, CDR2 YYNGEE. This CDR3 comprises 16 residues. The J segment lost 0 bases and the V segment lost 2 bases, leaving 6 bases of the junction unmatched. The CDR3 nucleotides read TGTGCCAGCAGCGTCCGCGGGGGAGTTAGCACAGATACGCAGTATTTT. Protein: CASSVRGGVSTDTQYF.

The chain uses TRBV19 and TRBJ1-5, with D uncertain. CDR3 length: 14 amino acids. Germline V gene data show CDR1 as LNHDA and CDR2 as SQIVND (reference sequence). With 7 bases removed from V and 0 bases from J, the gap between germline ends came to 10 bases. DNA of the CDR3: TGTGCCAGTAAGGAGGGAGATAGCAATCAGCCCCAGCATTTT. Translation gives CASKEGDSNQPQHF. The full variable domain, completed using reference TRBV19 and TRBJ1-5, is DGGITQSPKYLFRKEGQNVTLSCEQNLNHDAMYWYRQDPGQGLRLIYYSQIVNDFQKGDIAEGYSVSREKKESFPLTVTSAQKNPTAFYLCASKEGDSNQPQHFGDGTRLSIL.